Below are 13 T cell receptor beta chains sequenced from a single sample in a study of T cell changes during pregnancy in multiple sclerosis. Assay used: immunoSEQ multiplex PCR; TCRdb lists only in-frame clones, some missing. The sample holds some 74,000 clones, 80% to 95% seen once. Sample: peripheral blood, taken before pregnancy. The receptors shown here come from a female donor with multiple sclerosis, enrolled in a pregnancy study.

The V and J genes are TRBV7-6 and TRBJ1-2; possibly TRBD1 for D (5 bases). The V end was cut by 5 bases, the J end by 1 base, with 14 bases between. The CDR3 consists of 15 residues. The germline V gene has CDR1 SGHVS and CDR2 FNYEAQ. In DNA form, the CDR3 reads TGTGCCAGCAGCCCCTCAAACAGGATTAACTATGGCTACACCTTC. Its protein product is CASSPSNRINYGYTF.

This chain connects TRBV19 to TRBJ2-7, with 7 bases fitting TRBD2. Germline assignment: CDR1 LNHDA and CDR2 SQIVND (reference sequence). The CDR3 consists of 14 residues. V lost 8 bases to trimming and J lost 0 bases; unmatched junction nucleotides: 7. CDR3 protein: CASFTTSHSYEQYF. The CDR3 region has the DNA TGTGCCAGTTTCACGACTAGCCACTCCTACGAGCAGTACTTC.

CDR3: CASSLSGGPSTDTQYF. CDR3 DNA sequence: TGTGCCAGCAGCCTATCAGGGGGCCCTAGCACAGATACGCAGTATTTT. This chain joins TRBV11-2 and TRBJ2-3, with 8 bases aligning to TRBD1. The CDR3 loop spans 16 amino acids. Germline V gives CDR1 SGHAT, CDR2 FQNNGV. Trimming at V came to 5 bases and at J to 0 bases, leaving 7 bases not matched to a gene.

Turning to this clone: One end of the junction is discordant with germline, which a read error may explain. V is TRBV7-7 and J is TRBJ2-2; D is possibly TRBD1 (6 bases). Germline V lookup: CDR1 SSHAT, CDR2 FNYEAQ (reference sequence). The CDR3 extends over 13 amino acids. This chain's CDR3 is CASSLIGGGELFF. The CDR3 nucleotides are TGTGCTAGCAGCTTAATAGGGGGCGGGGAGCTGTTTTTT.

The chain is built from TRBV27 and TRBJ2-7, with a tentative D call TRBD2 (6 bases). Germline loops: CDR1 MNHEY, CDR2 SMNVEV (reference sequence). CDR3 length equals 15 residues. V was shortened by 7 bases and J by 5 bases, with 21 bases between the two germline ends. CDR3 sequence reads: CASTSSGTPTHEQYF. The CDR3 nucleotides are TGTGCCAGCACTTCCTCCGGGACTCCGACCCACGAGCAGTACTTC.

The chain combines TRBV19 with TRBJ2-5; the match to TRBD2 covers 11 bases. Germline lookup yields CDR1 LNHDA and CDR2 SQIVND (reference sequence). Unmatched junction bases numbered 5, after V lost 3 bases and J lost 2 bases. This CDR3 comprises 16 residues. CDR3 residues: CASSMTSGIYQETQYF. For the CDR3, the DNA is TGTGCCAGTAGTATGACTAGCGGGATATATCAAGAGACCCAGTACTTC.

The chain links TRBV4-1 to TRBJ1-5, with no clear D. V dropped 2 bases and J dropped 0 bases, with 8 bases sitting between them. Germline V gene sequence: CDR1 MGHRA, CDR2 YSYEKL. The CDR3 totals 15 residues. The DNA for the CDR3 is TGCGCCAGCAGCCAAACACACTATAGCAATCAGCCCCAGCATTTT. This sequence encodes CASSQTHYSNQPQHF.

The chain uses TRBV7-2 and TRBJ2-7; the match to TRBD2 covers 10 bases. This CDR3 spans 17 amino acids. Germline V gene sequence: CDR1 SGHTA, CDR2 FQGNSA. V lost 8 bases and J lost 1; bases outside the gene matches: 14. Here the CDR3 DNA reads TGTGCCAGCGGGGGTAGCCGGCTAGCGGGAGTATCCTACGAGCAGTACTTC. This sequence encodes CASGGSRLAGVSYEQYF. The full variable domain, with the rest looked up from reference TRBV7-2 and TRBJ2-7, is GAGVSQSPSNKVTEKGKDVELRCDPISGHTALYWYRQSLGQGLEFLIYFQGNSAPDKSGLPSDRFSAERTGGSVSTLTIQRTQQEDSAVYLCASGGSRLAGVSYEQYFGPGTRLTVT.

This sequence joins TRBV29-1 and TRBJ1-1; D not certain. Trimming removed 8 bases from V and 1 base from J, with 17 bases in between. The CDR3 totals 14 residues. CDR1 and CDR2 from the germline V gene are SQVTM and ANQGSEA. CDR3 protein: CSLKMGGGNTEAFF. In DNA form, the CDR3 reads TGCAGCCTCAAAATGGGCGGAGGGAACACTGAAGCTTTCTTT. Together with reference TRBV29-1 and TRBJ1-1, the CDR3 gives the full variable domain: SAVISQKPSRDICQRGTSLTIQCQVDSQVTMMFWYRQQPGQSLTLIATANQGSEATYESGFVIDKFPISRPNLTFSTLTVSNMSPEDSSIYLCSLKMGGGNTEAFFGQGTRLTVV.

V gene TRBV27 combines with J gene TRBJ2-3; the match to TRBD2 covers 7 bases. Germline V lookup: CDR1 MNHEY, CDR2 SMNVEV (reference sequence). CDR3 length: 15 amino acids. V lost 5 bases and J lost 3; bases outside the gene matches: 8. CDR3 DNA sequence: TGTGCCAGCAGTCCCTTGGGGGGGGAAACAGATACGCAGTATTTT. Translated, it gives CASSPLGGETDTQYF.

This clone was picked up one time. The chain employs TRBV28 and TRBJ1-1; tentative D call: TRBD1 (5 bases). V shed 3 bases and J shed 6 bases, with 8 bases lying between them. Per germline, CDR1 MDHEN and CDR2 SYDVKM. CDR3 size: 12 residues. CDR3 loop: CASSLGGSEAFF. The CDR3 nucleotides read TGTGCCAGCAGTTTGGGGGGATCTGAAGCTTTCTTT.

The chain carries TRBV14 and TRBJ2-7, with 7 bases fitting TRBD1. V lost 6 bases to trimming and J lost 6 bases; unmatched junction nucleotides: 8. Germline V gene lookup returns CDR1 SGHDN and CDR2 FVKESK. The CDR3 is 13 amino acids. The CDR3 loop reads CASRQTGISEQYF. CDR3 sequence (DNA): TGTGCCAGCAGGCAGACAGGGATCAGCGAGCAGTACTTC.

The chain couples TRBV25-1 to TRBJ2-5; TRBD2 aligns across 11 bases. The CDR3 has 15 residues. V lost 1 base and J lost 5; bases outside the gene matches: 3. From germline, CDR1 is MGHDK and CDR2 SYGVNS. This CDR3 is CASSESPSGRETQYF. The CDR3 DNA reads as TGTGCCAGCAGTGAATCGCCTAGCGGGAGGGAGACCCAGTACTTC.